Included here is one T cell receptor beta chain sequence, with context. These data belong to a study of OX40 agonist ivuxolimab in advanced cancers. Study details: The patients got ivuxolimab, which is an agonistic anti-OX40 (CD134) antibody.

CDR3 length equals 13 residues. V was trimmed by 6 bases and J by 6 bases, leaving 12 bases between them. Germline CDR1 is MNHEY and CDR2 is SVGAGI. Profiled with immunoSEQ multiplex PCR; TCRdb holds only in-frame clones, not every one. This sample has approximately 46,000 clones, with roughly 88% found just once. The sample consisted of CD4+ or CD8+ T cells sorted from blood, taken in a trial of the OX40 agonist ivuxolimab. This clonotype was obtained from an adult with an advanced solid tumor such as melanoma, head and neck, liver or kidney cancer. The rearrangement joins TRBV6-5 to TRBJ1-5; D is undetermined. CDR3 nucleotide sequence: TGTGCCAGCAGCCTCGGAACGGGTCAGCCCCAGCATTTT. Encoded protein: CASSLGTGQPQHF.